The rows below give T cell receptor beta chains drawn from one sample of a study of STAT3 mutations in large granular lymphocyte leukemia. The table came from immunoSEQ multiplex PCR; TCRdb's copy has only in-frame clones and leaves some out. The table includes about 12,000 clones, 81% detected once. Sequenced material: peripheral blood mononuclear cells. These receptors were obtained from a man aged 55-75 years with T-cell large granular lymphocyte leukemia. Some clones in this sample may be carry-over from other donors' samples. The CDR3 runs from the conserved cysteine through the conserved F or W. D genes are given only for firm matches. Where a row states a size, it is once, few, many or the class of an expanded clone; other rows omit it.

cdr3_length	v_call	d_call	clone_size	j_call	cdr3_nt	cdr3_aa
17	TRBV7-2	TRBD2	NA	TRBJ2-7	TGTGCCAGCGGATTGCGGGGGGGCGGCCGCTTTTCCTACGAGCAGTACTTC	CASGLRGGGRFSYEQYF
12	TRBV6-5	NA	NA	TRBJ1-2	TGTGCCAGCAGGAGCCCAAAGGACGGCTACACCTTC	CASRSPKDGYTF
15	TRBV5-1	NA	NA	TRBJ2-1	TGCGCCAGCAGCTTGGACAGTAACTCCTACAATGAGCAGTTCTTC	CASSLDSNSYNEQFF
15	TRBV5-6	NA	NA	TRBJ2-6	TGTGCCAGCAGCTTGAGGGGGGCTGGGGCCAACGTCCTGACTTTC	CASSLRGAGANVLTF
14	TRBV5-1	TRBD1	once	TRBJ2-1	TGCGCCAGCAGCCTAGGACAGGGCGGGGATGAGCAGTTCTTC	CASSLGQGGDEQFF
14	TRBV6-1	NA	few	TRBJ1-5	TGTGCCAGCAGTGAAGCGAGGGGGTACCAGCCCCAGCATTTT	CASSEARGYQPQHF
15	TRBV5-4	NA	NA	TRBJ1-1	TGTGCCAGCAGCTTGGGTAGGGTAAGGGGCACTGAAGCTTTCTTT	CASSLGRVRGTEAFF
13	TRBV15	NA	NA	TRBJ1-6	TGTGCCACCAGCACGAGAGGCTCTTCACCCCTCCACTTT	CATSTRGSSPLHF
14	TRBV13	NA	NA	TRBJ2-4	TGTGCCAGCAGCTTAGGGCTGCAGAAAAACATTCAGTACTTC	CASSLGLQKNIQYF
13	TRBV29-1	NA	NA	TRBJ1-2	TGCAGCGTGATGGGTCCAGGGGTGAGGGGCTACACCTTC	CSVMGPGVRGYTF
16	TRBV6-5	NA	NA	TRBJ2-7	TGTGCCAGCAGTTCGCTGGGAGTCGGGAGCGTATTCGTCCAGTACTTC	CASSSLGVGSVFVQYF
15	TRBV28	TRBD1	NA	TRBJ1-2	TGTGCCAGCAGTCCTTCGAGATGGACAGGGAATGGCTACACCTTC	CASSPSRWTGNGYTF
14	TRBV5-1	NA	NA	TRBJ1-1	TGCGCCAGCAGCTTGTTCACTATGAACACTGAAGCTTTCTTT	CASSLFTMNTEAFF
16	TRBV2	NA	NA	TRBJ1-5	TGTGCCAGCAGTGAATTGGGGAACAGGGATAATCAGCCCCAGCATTTT	CASSELGNRDNQPQHF
15	TRBV5-6	TRBD1	NA	TRBJ1-2	TGTGCCAGCAGCCCCCAGGGGGCTACAAACTATGGCTACACCTTC	CASSPQGATNYGYTF
15	TRBV9	NA	NA	TRBJ1-1	TGTGCCAGCAGCGTAGGGTCCCTTGGGAACACTGAAGCTTTCTTT	CASSVGSLGNTEAFF
11	TRBV20-1	NA	NA	TRBJ2-7	TGCAGTCCCCTGGGAAGGTACGAGCAGTACTTC	CSPLGRYEQYF
11	TRBV28	NA	NA	TRBJ2-7	TGTGCCAGCAGTTTACACTACGAGCAGTACTTC	CASSLHYEQYF
15	TRBV7-3	TRBD1	NA	TRBJ2-2	TGTGCCAGCAGCTTACAGGGGGCGAACACCGGGGAGCTGTTTTTT	CASSLQGANTGELFF
13	TRBV7-9	NA	few	TRBJ2-6	TGTGCCAGCAGCTTTGGTGGGGCCAACGTCCTGACTTTC	CASSFGGANVLTF
13	TRBV4-2	NA	NA	TRBJ1-1	TGTGCCAGCAGCCACGCCCCGGACAGTGAAGCTTTCTTT	CASSHAPDSEAFF
18	TRBV15	TRBD2	NA	TRBJ2-1	TGTGCCACCCGACAGCGGGGGGGGCTAGCGGGAGGGCTCGGTGAGCAGTTCTTC	CATRQRGGLAGGLGEQFF
16	TRBV2	TRBD2	NA	TRBJ2-5	TGTGCCAGCCTCGTCCCTAGCGGGGGCATACAAGAGACCCAGTACTTC	CASLVPSGGIQETQYF
14	TRBV6-1	NA	once	TRBJ1-6	TGTGCCAGCAGTGTTAACAGCTTTAATTCACCCCTCCACTTT	CASSVNSFNSPLHF
15	TRBV7-2	NA	NA	TRBJ1-2	TGTGCCAGCAGCTTAGGGCAGGGAGGGATGAGAGGCTACACCTTC	CASSLGQGGMRGYTF
14	TRBV19	TRBD1	NA	TRBJ1-2	TGTGCCAGTAGTGCCGAATCCGGGACAGGTGGCTACACCTTC	CASSAESGTGGYTF
11	TRBV5-1	NA	NA	TRBJ2-7	TGCGCCAGCAGCTCGGAGTACGAGCAGTACTTC	CASSSEYEQYF
15	TRBV18	NA	NA	TRBJ2-7	TGTGCCAGCTCACTAACCTACAGGGACTCCTACGAGCAGTACTTC	CASSLTYRDSYEQYF
15	TRBV19	NA	NA	TRBJ2-7	TGTGCCAGTAGTATGAGGGGGGGGGCGTCCTACGAGCAGTACTTC	CASSMRGGASYEQYF
15	TRBV5-1	TRBD1	NA	TRBJ1-4	TGCGCCAGCAGCCTCGGGACAGCCGGCGAAGAAAAACTGTTTTTT	CASSLGTAGEEKLFF
11	TRBV29-1	NA	NA	TRBJ1-2	TGCAGCGAATCCAGGGCGGCTGGCTACACCTTC	CSESRAAGYTF
11	TRBV28	NA	NA	TRBJ2-7	TGTGCCAGCAGTTTACGGTACGAGCAGTACTTC	CASSLRYEQYF
14	TRBV27	NA	NA	TRBJ1-2	TGTGCCAGCAGTTTATACGGCGGCCTCTATGGCTACACCTTC	CASSLYGGLYGYTF
16	TRBV13	TRBD1	NA	TRBJ2-3	TGTGCCAGCAGCTCCCGGAGGGGACAGGGAGGCCTTACGCAGTATTTT	CASSSRRGQGGLTQYF
14	TRBV9	NA	NA	TRBJ2-2	TGTGCCAGCAGGAGGCTCTCGAACACCGGGGAGCTGTTTTTT	CASRRLSNTGELFF
14	TRBV28	NA	NA	TRBJ2-5	TGTGCCAGCAGCATTGACAGGACGCGAGAGACCCAGTACTTC	CASSIDRTRETQYF
14	TRBV29-1	TRBD1	once	TRBJ1-2	TGCAGCGTCGACCCGGGACAGGGCAACTATGGCTACACCTTC	CSVDPGQGNYGYTF
18	TRBV4-1	NA	few	TRBJ1-2	TGCGCCAGCAGCCAAGCAGCCAGGGAGCTCGGAGCTAACTATGGCTACACCTTC	CASSQAARELGANYGYTF
15	TRBV28	NA	NA	TRBJ1-2	TGTGCCAGCAATCCGCCCGGGGGCGGGGGATATGGCTACACCTTC	CASNPPGGGGYGYTF
12	TRBV19	NA	NA	TRBJ2-4	TGTGCCAGTAGTTTCAGTCAGGGAAGGGAGTACTTC	CASSFSQGREYF
15	TRBV7-8	NA	once	TRBJ2-1	TGTGCCAGCAGCCCTACCCCGACATCTTACAATGAGCAGTTCTTC	CASSPTPTSYNEQFF
18	TRBV18	NA	NA	TRBJ2-6	TGTGCCAGCTCACCACGGAGGGGTCAACTTTCTGGGGCCAACGTCCTGACTTTC	CASSPRRGQLSGANVLTF
14	TRBV7-2	NA	NA	TRBJ1-2	TGTGCCAGCAGCTCGAGTGGGGGTAACTATGGCTACACCTTC	CASSSSGGNYGYTF
14	TRBV29-1	NA	NA	TRBJ2-5	TGCAGCGCCCGAGCTAGGGTTGGGCAAGAGACCCAGTACTTC	CSARARVGQETQYF
12	TRBV28	NA	few	TRBJ2-1	TGTGCCAGCACGACTAGGTGGAATGAGCAGTTCTTC	CASTTRWNEQFF
11	TRBV7-9	NA	NA	TRBJ1-1	TGTGCCAGCAGCTTAGCGGCCGGGGCTTTCTTT	CASSLAAGAFF
15	TRBV7-2	NA	NA	TRBJ2-7	TGTGCCAGCAGCTTAGAGTGGAGGGTGACCTACGAGCAGTACTTC	CASSLEWRVTYEQYF
15	TRBV9	TRBD1	NA	TRBJ2-5	TGTGCCAGCAGCGTCCAGACAGGGGGCTGGGAGACCCAGTACTTC	CASSVQTGGWETQYF
16	TRBV15	TRBD2	once	TRBJ2-1	TGTGCCACCAGCATACGCGGGAGGGCCCCTTTCGATGAGCAGTTCTTC	CATSIRGRAPFDEQFF
14	TRBV15	NA	NA	TRBJ2-7	TGTGCCACGAGGGAGACGAAGGGGCGCTACGAGCAGTACTTC	CATRETKGRYEQYF
19	TRBV7-2	TRBD1	NA	TRBJ1-3	TGTGCCAGCAGCTTAGACCACCTCGAGGGGGCGGGTTCGGGAAACACCATATATTTT	CASSLDHLEGAGSGNTIYF
15	TRBV6-5	NA	NA	TRBJ1-1	TGTGCCAGCAGTGCATTTTGGGACCCGGCCGATGAAGCTTTCTTT	CASSAFWDPADEAFF